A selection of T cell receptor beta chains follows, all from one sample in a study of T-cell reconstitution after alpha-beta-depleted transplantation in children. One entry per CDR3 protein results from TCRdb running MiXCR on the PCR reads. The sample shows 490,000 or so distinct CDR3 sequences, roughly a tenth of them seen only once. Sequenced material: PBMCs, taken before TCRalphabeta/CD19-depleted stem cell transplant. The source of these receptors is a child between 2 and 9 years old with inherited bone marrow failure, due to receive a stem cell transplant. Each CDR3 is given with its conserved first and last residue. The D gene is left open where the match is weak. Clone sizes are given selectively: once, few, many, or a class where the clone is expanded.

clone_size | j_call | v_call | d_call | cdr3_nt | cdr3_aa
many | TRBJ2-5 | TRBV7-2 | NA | TGTGCCAGCAGCTTTGGAAGGGAAGAGACCCAGTACTTC | CASSFGREETQYF
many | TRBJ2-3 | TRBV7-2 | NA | TGTGCCAGCAGCCCCCTGAGGGGCAGGGTAGGGACAGATACGCAGTATTTT | CASSPLRGRVGTDTQYF
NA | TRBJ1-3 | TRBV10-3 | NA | TGTGCCATCAGTGAGTCATCGAGTTACTCTGGAAACACCATATATTTT | CAISESSSYSGNTIYF
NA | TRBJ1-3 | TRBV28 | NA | TGTGCCAGCAGTTTCTATATCCCCAGGGATCACTCTGGAAACACCATATATTTT | CASSFYIPRDHSGNTIYF
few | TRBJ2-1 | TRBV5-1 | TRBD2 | TGCGCCAGCAGCTGGACCGGGACTAGCTCCTACAATGAGCAGTTCTTC | CASSWTGTSSYNEQFF
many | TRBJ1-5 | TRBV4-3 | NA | TGCGCCAGCAGCCAAGATTGGCAGGGTCGGGTCAATCAGCCCCAGCATTTT | CASSQDWQGRVNQPQHF
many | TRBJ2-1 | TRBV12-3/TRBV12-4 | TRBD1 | TGTGCCAGCAGCAGGACAGGGGGGTACAATGAGCAGTTCTTC | CASSRTGGYNEQFF
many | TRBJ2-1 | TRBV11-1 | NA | TGTGCCAGCAGCTTACGCGGGGCCTACAATGAGCAGTTCTTC | CASSLRGAYNEQFF
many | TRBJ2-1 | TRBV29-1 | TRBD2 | TGCAGCGTTGAAGTCATCGGGAGGGCCAGAAATGAGCAGTTCTTC | CSVEVIGRARNEQFF
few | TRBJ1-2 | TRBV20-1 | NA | TGCAGTGTAGTCGACAGGCTTGGCTATGGCTACACCTTC | CSVVDRLGYGYTF
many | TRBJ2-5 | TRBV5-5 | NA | TGTGCCACCGGAGATTTTGGGGCTTTAGAGACCCAGTACTTC | CATGDFGALETQYF
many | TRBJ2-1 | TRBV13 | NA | TGTGCCAGCAGCTTTGGACGCCGAGACAACAATGAGCAGTTCTTC | CASSFGRRDNNEQFF
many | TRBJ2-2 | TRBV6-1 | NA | TGTGCCAGCAGGATAGGAGGGGAAGCCGGGGAGCTGTTTTTT | CASRIGGEAGELFF
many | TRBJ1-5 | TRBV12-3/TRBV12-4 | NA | TGTGCCAGCAGTTTAACCGCCAATCAGCCCCAGCATTTT | CASSLTANQPQHF
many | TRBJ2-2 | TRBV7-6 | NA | TGTGCCAGCAGCTTAGGTTTTCTCACCGGGGAGCTGTTTTTT | CASSLGFLTGELFF
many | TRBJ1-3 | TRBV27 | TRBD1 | TGTGCCAGCAGTCCCCTTTCATCCGACAGGGGGTTTGCCTCTGGAAACACCATATATTTT | CASSPLSSDRGFASGNTIYF
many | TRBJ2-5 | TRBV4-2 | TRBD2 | TGTGCCAGCAGCCAAGACGGGGGGTACCAAGAGACCCAGTACTTC | CASSQDGGYQETQYF
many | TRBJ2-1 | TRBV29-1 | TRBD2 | TGCAGCGTAGAACTAGCGGGAAAGTCCTATGAGCAGTTCTTC | CSVELAGKSYEQFF
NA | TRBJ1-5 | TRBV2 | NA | TGTGCCAGCAGTGAAGCGCTTCGGGGCAGAAATAATCAGCCCCAGCATTTT | CASSEALRGRNNQPQHF
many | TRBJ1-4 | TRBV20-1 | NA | TGCAGTGCTAGACGGTATAGGGAAAAACTGTTTTTT | CSARRYREKLFF
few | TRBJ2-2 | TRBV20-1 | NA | TGCAGTGCTAGAGATGTGGGTGGATGGTTGAGCACCGGGGAGCTGTTTTTT | CSARDVGGWLSTGELFF
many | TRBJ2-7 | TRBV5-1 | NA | TGCGCCAGCAGCCCGGGCCCGGTTTCGGGAGAGCAGTACTTC | CASSPGPVSGEQYF
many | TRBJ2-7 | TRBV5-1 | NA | TGCGCCAGCAGCTCCGACAGGGAGGGAGTTCTCTCCTACGAGCAGTACTTC | CASSSDREGVLSYEQYF
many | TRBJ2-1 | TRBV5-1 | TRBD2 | TGCGCCAGCAGCTTGGCCCCGGGACTAGCATCCAATGAGCAGTTCTTC | CASSLAPGLASNEQFF
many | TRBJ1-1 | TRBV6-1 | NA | TGTGCCAGCAGTGAATTGGAGGATGTGGATATAACTGAAGCTTTCTTT | CASSELEDVDITEAFF
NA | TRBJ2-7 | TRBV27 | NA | TGTGCCAGCAGTTTTAGTCTTGGGACGGAAACCTACGAGCAGTACTTC | CASSFSLGTETYEQYF
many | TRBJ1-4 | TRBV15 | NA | TGTGCCACCAGCGCCCAGACGGTGCATGATGCAACTAATGAAAAACTGTTTTTT | CATSAQTVHDATNEKLFF
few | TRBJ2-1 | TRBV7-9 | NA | TGTGCCAGCAGCTTAATGGTTCGGGAGCAGTTCTTC | CASSLMVREQFF
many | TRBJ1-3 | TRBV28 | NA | TGTGCCAGCAGTTTCCGGGGCGGTGGAAACACCATATATTTT | CASSFRGGGNTIYF